Below, 21 T cell receptor beta chains from the same sample are listed, as sequenced in a study of patients and donors after allogeneic stem cell transplantation. A single record per CDR3 protein comes from TCRdb applying MiXCR to the RT-PCR reads. The sample comprises about 960,000 distinct CDR3 sequences, approximately 19% of which are singletons, and roughly 6.4% rests with the top ten. What was sequenced was blood, either unsorted or a sorted T cell fraction (not recorded which). These receptors were obtained from a human donor who was either an allogeneic HSCT recipient or a stem cell or donor lymphocyte infusion donor (not recorded which). It is not recorded whose cells these are; they may come from a transplant donor.

A few counts support this clonotype. The rearrangement uses TRBV5-1 and TRBJ2-6; D gene uncertain. CDR3 length: 14 amino acids. The V end lost 7 bases, the J end lost 0 bases, and 8 bases lay between the germline ends. From germline, CDR1 is SGHRS and CDR2 YFSETQ. CDR3 loop: CASQLYSGANVLTF. Written as DNA, the CDR3 is TGCGCCAGCCAACTCTACTCTGGGGCCAACGTCCTGACTTTC.

This clonotype was recorded at least ten times. This chain links TRBV12-3 or TRBV12-4 with TRBJ2-7, with D perhaps TRBD1 or TRBD2 (5 bases each). This CDR3 contains 15 residues. Deletions cut 2 bases from V and 0 bases from J, with 11 bases between. CDR3 in DNA: TGTGCCAGCAGTTTACGGGACCGAAGCTCCTACGAGCAGTACTTC. It yields the protein CASSLRDRSSYEQYF.

CDR3 in DNA: TGTGCCACCGGAACCGGGGAGCTGTTTTTT. As protein: CATGTGELFF. The chain recombines TRBV12-3 or TRBV12-4 with TRBJ2-2; D is undetermined. The V end lost 10 bases, the J end lost 5 bases, and 5 bases lay between the germline ends. The CDR3 consists of 10 residues.

Many counts were recorded for this clonotype. The chain employs TRBV29-1 and TRBJ2-5, with D unclear. The CDR3 is 12 residues long. Germline V lookup: CDR1 SQVTM, CDR2 ANQGSEA. V was shortened by 4 bases and J by 2 bases, with 8 bases between the two germline ends. The CDR3 nucleotides read TGCAGCGTTGTGAAGGTTCAAGAGACCCAGTACTTC. Translated, it gives CSVVKVQETQYF.

V gene TRBV28 combines with J gene TRBJ1-5; 9 positions agree with TRBD1. Per germline, CDR1 MDHEN and CDR2 SYDVKM. This CDR3 is built from 15 residues. After removal of 5 bases from V and 5 bases from J, the junction contained 7 bases not matched to a gene. This chain's CDR3 is CASSREDRGHQPQHF. The CDR3 region has the DNA TGTGCCAGCAGTAGGGAGGACAGGGGACATCAGCCCCAGCATTTT.

There are a few counts of this clonotype. The CDR3 DNA reads as TGTGCCAGCAGTGGGCAACAGGGGGTCGGGGCCGGGGAGCTGTTTTTT. This translates into CASSGQQGVGAGELFF. The rearrangement joins TRBV25-1 to TRBJ2-2; the match to TRBD1 covers 8 bases. The germline gives CDR1 MGHDK, CDR2 SYGVNS. The CDR3 has 16 amino acids. V gave up 4 bases and J gave up 6 bases; unmatched junction bases: 10.

This chain joins TRBV7-9 and TRBJ2-5, with D possibly being TRBD1 or TRBD2 (5 bases each). Trimming shortened V by 2 bases and J by 5 bases, and 12 bases separated the two germline ends. The CDR3 extends over 14 amino acids. Germline V gives CDR1 SEHNR, CDR2 FQNEAQ (reference sequence). The CDR3 nucleotides read TGTGCCAGCAGCTTAACCCAGGGAGTGGAGACCCAGTACTTC. Protein product: CASSLTQGVETQYF.

There are many counts of this clonotype. The chain is built from TRBV12-3 or TRBV12-4 and TRBJ2-3; 12 bases are a match to TRBD2. The CDR3 is 16 residues long. V lost 5 bases, J lost 0 bases, and 3 bases stayed unmatched. The CDR3 sequence is CASSTSGGQSTDTQYF. The CDR3 nucleotides are TGTGCCAGCAGTACTAGCGGGGGGCAGAGCACAGATACGCAGTATTTT.

The V call is TRBV12-3 or TRBV12-4, the J call TRBJ1-1; the D is unclear. The CDR3 covers 13 residues. V was cut by 6 bases and J by 0 bases, with 8 bases left in between. CDR3 nucleotides: TGTGCCAGCAGCTGGAATATGAACACTGAAGCTTTCTTT. This gives the protein CASSWNMNTEAFF.

This clonotype was picked up a small number of times. The chain employs TRBV25-1 and TRBJ1-5; tentative D call: TRBD1 (6 bases). CDR3 length: 16 amino acids. Looked up from germline, CDR1 is MGHDK and CDR2 is SYGVNS. V shed 6 bases and J shed 4 bases, with 19 bases lying between them. In nucleotides, the CDR3 is TGTGCCAGCAGCGGGGGCCAACAGGAATTTAATCAGCCCCAGCATTTT. Its translation: CASSGGQQEFNQPQHF.

This clonotype was recorded a few times. The DNA of the CDR3 is TGTGCCAGCAGCTTAGATGGCAGGGGCCAAGAGACCCAGTACTTC. It translates to CASSLDGRGQETQYF. This chain uses TRBV11-2 with TRBJ2-5, with a possible D match to TRBD1 (6 bases). The length of the CDR3 is 15 residues. In germline, CDR1 is SGHAT, CDR2 FQNNGV. Between the trimmed V and J ends, which lost 0 bases and 1 base, there was a span of 9 bases.

The sample holds a few counts of this clonotype. The J gene is TRBJ2-3, the V gene TRBV19; D possibly uses TRBD1 or TRBD2 (5 bases each). The CDR3 is 15 amino acids. Germline CDR1 is LNHDA and CDR2 is SQIVND (reference sequence). V gave up 4 bases and J gave up 6 bases, with 17 bases separating them. The CDR3: CASSNWDGQGDTQYF. For the CDR3, the DNA is TGTGCCAGTAGTAACTGGGACGGCCAAGGCGATACGCAGTATTTT. Complete variable domain (other parts from reference TRBV19 and TRBJ2-3): DGGITQSPKYLFRKEGQNVTLSCEQNLNHDAMYWYRQDPGQGLRLIYYSQIVNDFQKGDIAEGYSVSREKKESFPLTVTSAQKNPTAFYLCASSNWDGQGDTQYFGPGTRLTVL.

This clonotype showed up just a few times. The chain employs TRBV5-1 and TRBJ1-4; D is possibly TRBD1 (5 bases). Deletions cut 3 bases from V and 7 bases from J, with 10 bases between. The CDR3 spans 13 residues. CDR1 and CDR2 from the germline V gene are SGHRS and YFSETQ. The CDR3 loop is CASSSERGEKLFF. CDR3 nucleotide sequence: TGCGCCAGCAGCTCGGAAAGGGGTGAAAAACTGTTTTTT.

This clonotype was observed a handful of times. J is TRBJ1-5 and V is TRBV12-3 or TRBV12-4, with a tentative D call TRBD1 (5 bases). V lost 8 bases, J lost 2 bases, and 13 bases lay in between. The CDR3 length is 14 residues. The chain's CDR3 is CASRGDEGNQPQHF. The CDR3 DNA reads TGTGCCAGCCGGGGGGATGAAGGCAATCAGCCCCAGCATTTT.

This clonotype was counted between two and nine times. The chain is built from TRBV6-6 and TRBJ1-2; D not resolved. Trimming removed 2 bases from V and 4 bases from J, with 8 bases in between. The CDR3 spans 13 residues. In germline, CDR1 is MNHNY, CDR2 SVGAGI (reference sequence). The CDR3 spells CASSYAPGYGYTF. The CDR3 DNA follows: TGTGCCAGCAGTTACGCCCCGGGCTATGGCTACACCTTC.

The chain carries TRBV12-3 or TRBV12-4 and TRBJ1-5, with D possibly matching TRBD1 (5 bases). Trimming took off 6 bases at V and 6 bases at J, with 12 bases between the two ends. The CDR3 sequence is 13 residues long. The CDR3 coding sequence is TGTGCCAGCAGCCCGCGGACAATTCAGCCCCAGCATTTT. Amino acids: CASSPRTIQPQHF.

The rearrangement uses TRBV6-5 and TRBJ2-7, with TRBD1 matching 7 bases. CDR1 is MNHEY and CDR2 is SVGAGI in the germline V gene. V shed 4 bases and J 3 bases; nucleotides not matched to a gene: 9. This CDR3 region has 15 residues. The CDR3: CASSSGQAGRYEQYF. CDR3 sequence (DNA): TGTGCCAGCAGTTCCGGACAGGCAGGACGCTACGAGCAGTACTTC.

The rearrangement links TRBV18 to TRBJ2-1; D may be TRBD1 or TRBD2 (5 bases each). Germline CDR1 and CDR2: KGHSH and LQKENI. V dropped 2 bases and J dropped 4 bases, with 12 bases sitting between them. The CDR3 has 15 amino acids. CDR3 sequence: CASSPGASPYNEQFF. In DNA form, the CDR3 reads TGTGCCAGCTCACCAGGGGCTAGCCCTTACAATGAGCAGTTCTTC.

The chain joins TRBV24-1 to TRBJ2-3, with D possibly matching TRBD2 (6 bases). Germline lookup yields CDR1 KGHDR and CDR2 SFDVKD. CDR3 length equals 14 residues. V shed 4 bases and J shed 4 bases, with 11 bases lying between them. The CDR3 protein is CATSDKGGADTQYF. CDR3 sequence (DNA): TGTGCCACCAGTGACAAGGGAGGAGCAGATACGCAGTATTTT.

This clonotype showed up just a few times. The chain links TRBV5-1 to TRBJ2-1; 9 bases map to TRBD1. After removal of 5 bases from V and 8 bases from J, the junction contained 8 bases not matched to a gene. This CDR3 is 14 amino acids long. Germline V gene lookup returns CDR1 SGHRS and CDR2 YFSETQ. In DNA, the CDR3 is TGCGCCAGCAGTTCGGACAGGGGTCGGGATGAGCAGTTCTTC. Residues: CASSSDRGRDEQFF.

This sequence joins TRBV5-1 and TRBJ2-5; 16 bases fit TRBD2. The CDR3 extends over 17 amino acids. Per germline, CDR1 SGHRS and CDR2 YFSETQ. Trimming removed 4 bases from V and 3 bases from J; junction bases left unmatched: 6. CDR3 amino acids: CASSPGTSGRVKETQYF. CDR3 nucleotides: TGCGCCAGCAGCCCGGGGACTAGCGGGAGGGTGAAAGAGACCCAGTACTTC.